These 17 T cell receptor beta chains share one sample of origin, sequenced in a study of blood T cell repertoires in COVID-19. The repertoire was sequenced with immunoSEQ multiplex PCR; TCRdb's copy has only in-frame clones and lacks some. The data contain fewer than 400,000 clones, approximately 82% of them singletons. Specimen: peripheral blood. The receptors shown here come from a man aged 25 to 40 with active or convalescent COVID-19.

This clone appeared a single time. V gene TRBV11-3 combines with J gene TRBJ2-1; TRBD1 agrees at 9 bases. V gave up 5 bases and J gave up 2 bases; unmatched junction bases: 7. Per germline, CDR1 SGHNT and CDR2 YENEEA. The length of the CDR3 is 16 residues. CDR3 DNA: TGTGCCAGCAGCCTGGAAGGGACAGGGACCTACAATGAGCAGTTCTTC. Its translation: CASSLEGTGTYNEQFF.

V is TRBV5-6 and J is TRBJ1-2, with D unresolved. The germline CDR1 and CDR2 sequences are SGHDT and YYEEEE. The CDR3 has 12 residues. V was shortened by 3 bases and J by 7 bases, with 10 bases between the two germline ends. The CDR3 bases are TGTGCCAGCAGCTCCTCCCCGGGTGGCTACACCTTC. Protein sequence: CASSSSPGGYTF.

V gene TRBV10-3 combines with J gene TRBJ1-4; D remains ambiguous. Trimming left V 6 bases short and J 4 bases short, with 15 bases between. Germline V gene lookup returns CDR1 ENHRY and CDR2 SYGVKD. CDR3 length equals 15 residues. The CDR3 DNA is TGTGCCATCAGCGCCAACCCCGGGGTTAATGAAAAACTGTTTTTT. Its translation: CAISANPGVNEKLFF.

For the CDR3, the DNA is TGCGCCAGCAGCCAAGCGTCTAGCGAACTCACAGATACGCAGTATTTT. Its translation: CASSQASSELTDTQYF. The chain couples TRBV4-3 to TRBJ2-3, with D possibly matching TRBD2 (6 bases). Per the germline V gene, CDR1 is LGHNA and CDR2 is YSLEER. This CDR3 has 16 residues. The germline V and J ends were trimmed by 1 base and 2 bases, with 13 bases remaining between them.

This sequence joins TRBV6-1 and TRBJ2-1; D ambiguous. V shed 2 bases and J shed 2 bases, with 16 bases lying between them. CDR1 is MNHNS, CDR2 SASEGT, per germline. The CDR3 has 17 amino acids. CDR3 DNA: TGTGCCAGCAGTGAACTCCGACAACCCGACCCCTACAATGAGCAGTTCTTC. Its protein product is CASSELRQPDPYNEQFF.

The chain uses TRBV5-5 and TRBJ1-5; D remains unclear. The germline V and J ends were trimmed by 4 bases and 4 bases, with 15 bases remaining between them. This CDR3 spans 15 amino acids. Germline lookup yields CDR1 SGHKS and CDR2 YYEKEE (reference sequence). CDR3: CASSRGPNPNQPQHF. The CDR3 DNA sequence: TGTGCCAGCAGCCGCGGCCCTAACCCAAATCAGCCCCAGCATTTT.

In DNA form, the CDR3 reads TGTGCCAGCAGTTTAGCAGGACTGGACCCCGTCGTAGGGTACTTC. This translates into CASSLAGLDPVVGYF. V is TRBV28 and J is TRBJ2-7, with D possibly matching TRBD2 (5 bases). Germline assignment: CDR1 MDHEN and CDR2 SYDVKM. The CDR3 is made up of 15 amino acids. Trimming took 2 bases from V and 12 from J, leaving 23 bases between them.

The chain employs TRBV15 and TRBJ2-1; 11 bases fit TRBD2. Germline V gene sequence: CDR1 LNHNV, CDR2 YYDKDF (reference sequence). The CDR3 has 17 amino acids. J was trimmed by 3 bases and V by 2 bases; bases with no gene match: 6. The DNA for the CDR3 is TGTGCCACCAGCAGATACAGTAGCGGGAGGGTCTACAATGAGCAGTTCTTC. Translating it yields CATSRYSSGRVYNEQFF.

This clone was seen a single time. This same CDR3 is encoded by further DNA sequences in the sample. The chain employs TRBV9 and TRBJ2-2, with D possibly TRBD2 on 5 matching bases. V gave up 2 bases and J gave up 2 bases, with 10 bases separating them. The CDR3 loop spans 15 amino acids. Germline V gives CDR1 SGDLS, CDR2 YYNGEE. DNA of the CDR3: TGTGCCAGCAGCGTCGGGGTAGCTAACACCGGGGAGCTGTTTTTT. This encodes CASSVGVANTGELFF.

This sequence joins TRBV7-6 and TRBJ1-1, with D hard to call. The germline gives CDR1 SGHVS, CDR2 FNYEAQ. The CDR3 is 13 amino acids. Deletions cut 4 bases from V and 0 bases from J, with 6 bases between. CDR3 DNA: TGTGCCAGCAGCTCCAACATGAACACTGAAGCTTTCTTT. This codes for CASSSNMNTEAFF.

The table lists this clone with a few counts. This chain links TRBV7-9 with TRBJ2-1; D not resolved. The CDR3 extends over 13 amino acids. Trimming shortened V by 7 bases and J by 7 bases, and 14 bases separated the two germline ends. Germline values: CDR1 SEHNR, CDR2 FQNEAQ (reference sequence). The DNA of the CDR3 is TGTGCCAGCACCACGTCTCGGGTGAATGAGCAGTTCTTC. Its protein product is CASTTSRVNEQFF.

This chain uses TRBV21-1 with TRBJ1-1; the table's D gene call, TRBD1, was not cross checked with the DNA. TRBV21-1 is labeled a pseudogene. The CDR3 consists of 14 residues. This CDR3 reads CASSKGQGNTEAFF. The CDR3 DNA reads as TGTGCCAGCAGCAAAGGACAGGGGAACACTGAAGCTTTCTTT.

The genes are TRBV24-1 and TRBJ1-1; possible D gene TRBD1, 5 bases. This CDR3 region has 14 residues. V lost 10 bases, J lost 4 bases, and 18 bases lay in between. Germline V gene lookup returns CDR1 KGHDR and CDR2 SFDVKD. This CDR3 is CATWGRGPSTEAFF. In nucleotides, the CDR3 is TGTGCCACATGGGGTAGGGGTCCCAGCACTGAAGCTTTCTTT.

There are a few counts of this clone. V and J are TRBV10-3 and TRBJ1-1; D uncertain. Germline CDR1 reads ENHRY; CDR2 reads SYGVKD. CDR3 size: 13 residues. V was shortened by 8 bases and J by 2 bases, with 12 bases between the two germline ends. The CDR3 DNA reads TGTGCCATCTCCAACCCGGTAAACACTGAAGCTTTCTTT. Its protein product is CAISNPVNTEAFF.

This clone was seen a handful of times. This chain joins TRBV7-9 and TRBJ2-2; 7 bases fit TRBD2. V gave up 7 bases and J gave up 5 bases; unmatched junction bases: 7. Germline V CDR1 and CDR2: SEHNR, FQNEAQ (reference sequence). The CDR3 spans 14 residues. Written as DNA, the CDR3 is TGTGCCAGCAATCGGGGGGAGTTTACCGGGGAGCTGTTTTTT. Its translation: CASNRGEFTGELFF.

The chain has TRBV18 and TRBJ2-2, with a possible D match to TRBD1 (5 bases). This CDR3 is built from 11 residues. Per the germline V gene, CDR1 is KGHSH and CDR2 is LQKENI. The germline V and J ends were trimmed by 11 bases and 5 bases, with 9 bases remaining between them. CDR3 amino acids: CAGRETGELFF. In nucleotides, the CDR3 is TGTGCCGGCAGGGAAACCGGGGAGCTGTTTTTT.

This chain joins TRBV28 and TRBJ1-6; D remains unclear. This CDR3 is built from 13 residues. Trimming shortened V by 2 bases and J by 7 bases, and 6 bases separated the two germline ends. The germline gives CDR1 MDHEN, CDR2 SYDVKM. This CDR3 reads CASSLRENSPLHF. CDR3 sequence (DNA): TGTGCCAGCAGTTTACGGGAAAATTCACCCCTCCACTTT.